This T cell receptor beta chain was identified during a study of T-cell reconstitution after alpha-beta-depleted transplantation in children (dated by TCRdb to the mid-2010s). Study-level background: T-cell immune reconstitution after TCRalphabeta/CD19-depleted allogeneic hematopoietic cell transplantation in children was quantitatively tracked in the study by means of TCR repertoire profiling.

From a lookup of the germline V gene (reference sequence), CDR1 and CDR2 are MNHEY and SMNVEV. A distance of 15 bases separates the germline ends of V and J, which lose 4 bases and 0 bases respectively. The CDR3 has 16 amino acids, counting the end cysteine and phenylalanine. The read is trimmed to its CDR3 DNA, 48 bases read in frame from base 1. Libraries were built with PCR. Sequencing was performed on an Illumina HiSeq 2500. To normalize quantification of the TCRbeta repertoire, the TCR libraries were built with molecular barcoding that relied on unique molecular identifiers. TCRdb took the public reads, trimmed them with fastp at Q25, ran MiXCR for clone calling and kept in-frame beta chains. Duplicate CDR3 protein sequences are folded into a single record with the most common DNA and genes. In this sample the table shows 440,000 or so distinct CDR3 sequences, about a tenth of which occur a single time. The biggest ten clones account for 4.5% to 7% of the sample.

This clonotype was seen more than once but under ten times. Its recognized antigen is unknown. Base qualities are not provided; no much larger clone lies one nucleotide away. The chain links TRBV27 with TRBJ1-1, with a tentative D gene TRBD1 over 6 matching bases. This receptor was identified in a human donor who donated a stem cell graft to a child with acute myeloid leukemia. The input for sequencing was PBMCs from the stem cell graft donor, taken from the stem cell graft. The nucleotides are TGTGCCAGCAGTTCCCGGACCGGGACACTGAACACTGAAGCTTTCTTT. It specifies CASSSRTGTLNTEAFF.